Described below is a single TCR beta chain sequence and its context. The antigen remains undetermined. The source of the sample is a study of CXCR3-negative and CXCR3-positive naive CD8 T cells. Study-wide points: The study found more hydrophobic TRB CDR3s in CXCR3-positive naive cells than in CXCR3-negative naive cells. CXCR3 levels fell partly with cryopreservation; most assays relied on fresh PBMCs. For memory CD8+ cells diversity was much lower, but both naive subsets had comparably high diversity.

This CDR3 comprises 13 residues. Per the germline V gene, CDR1 is SEHNR and CDR2 is FQNEAQ (reference sequence). CD45RO-CCR7+CD27+CD95- expression identified naive CD8+ T cells. UMI-labeled TRB cDNA libraries were prepared by 5' RACE. After re-calling the 5' RACE reads, TCRdb lists one entry per CDR3 protein, DNA absent. The sample spans about 120,000 distinct CDR3 sequences; the ten largest clones claim about 0.61%. This TCR came from a human donor in good health. Some clones in this sample may be carry-over from other donors' samples. The chain has TRBV7-9 and TRBJ2-3. Source material: naive CXCR3+ CD8+ T cells from blood. The subset denotes: CD45RO-CCR7+CD27+CD95- naive CD8+ T cells expressing CXCR3 (TNR3+). The CDR3 loop reads CASSFSPTDTRYF. Together with reference TRBV7-9 and TRBJ2-3, the CDR3 gives the full variable domain: DTGVSQNPRHKITKRGQNVTFRCDPISEHNRLYWYRQTLGQGPEFLTYFQNEAQLEKSRLLSDRFSAERPKGSFSTLEIQRTEQGDSAMYLCASSFSPTDTRYFGPGTRLTVL.